The 3 T cell receptor beta chains presented below share a single source sample, sequenced in a study of blood T cell repertoires in COVID-19. Clones were read by immunoSEQ multiplex PCR, and TCRdb kept only the in-frame ones, dropping some. The sample has under 75,000 clones, 70% to 90% seen once. The source material was peripheral blood. Source of these receptors: a man aged 25-45 years with acute or convalescent COVID-19.

V and J are TRBV5-6 and TRBJ2-7, with 7 bases matching TRBD1. Per germline, CDR1 SGHDT and CDR2 YYEEEE. The junction had 6 bases not matched to a gene; V was cut back by 4 bases and J by 2 bases. The CDR3 spans 14 residues. The CDR3 DNA reads TGTGCCAGCAGCCTCCGGGACAGTACCTACGAGCAGTACTTC. Amino acid sequence: CASSLRDSTYEQYF.

The gene calls are TRBV10-3 and TRBJ1-2; 7 bases map to TRBD1. Germline trimming cut 6 bases from V and 2 bases from J; bases unmatched to any gene: 9. Germline lookup yields CDR1 ENHRY and CDR2 SYGVKD. This CDR3 spans 15 amino acids. CDR3: CAISIREQGNYGYTF. The CDR3, as DNA: TGTGCCATCAGCATTCGGGAACAGGGGAACTATGGCTACACCTTC.

This rearrangement joins TRBV2 to TRBJ2-3; D possibly corresponds to TRBD1 (6 bases). V dropped 5 bases and J dropped 4 bases, with 10 bases sitting between them. Germline CDR1 is SNHLY and CDR2 is FYNNEI. The CDR3 loop spans 13 amino acids. In DNA form, the CDR3 reads TGTGCCAGCAGTCGACAGGCCCCAGATACGCAGTATTTT. Encoded protein: CASSRQAPDTQYF.